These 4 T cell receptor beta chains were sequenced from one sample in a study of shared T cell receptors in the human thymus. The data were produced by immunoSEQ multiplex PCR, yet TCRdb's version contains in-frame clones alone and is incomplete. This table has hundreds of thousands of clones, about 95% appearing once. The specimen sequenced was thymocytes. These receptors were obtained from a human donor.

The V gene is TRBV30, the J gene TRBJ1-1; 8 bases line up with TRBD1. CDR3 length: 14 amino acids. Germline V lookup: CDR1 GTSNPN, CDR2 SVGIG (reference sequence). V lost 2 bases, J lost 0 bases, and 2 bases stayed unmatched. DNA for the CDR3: TGTGCCTGGAGTAGGGACAGGATGAACACTGAAGCTTTCTTT. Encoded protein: CAWSRDRMNTEAFF. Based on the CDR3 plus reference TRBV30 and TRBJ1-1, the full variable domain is SQTIHQWPATLVQPVGSPLSLECTVEGTSNPNLYWYRQAAGRGLQLLFYSVGIGQISSEVPQNLSASRPQDRQFILSSKKLLLSDSGFYLCAWSRDRMNTEAFFGQGTRLTVV.

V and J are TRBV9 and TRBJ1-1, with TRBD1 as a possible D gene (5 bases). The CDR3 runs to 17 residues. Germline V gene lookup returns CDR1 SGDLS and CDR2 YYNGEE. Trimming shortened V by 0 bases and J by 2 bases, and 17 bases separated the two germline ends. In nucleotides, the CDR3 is TGTGCCAGCAGCGTAGGCGGCAGGGAGGGTCCTAACACTGAAGCTTTCTTT. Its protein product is CASSVGGREGPNTEAFF.

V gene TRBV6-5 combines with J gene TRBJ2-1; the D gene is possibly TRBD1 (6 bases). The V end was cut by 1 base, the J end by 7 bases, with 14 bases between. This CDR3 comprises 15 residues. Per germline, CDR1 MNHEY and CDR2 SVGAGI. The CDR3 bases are TGTGCCAGCAGTTACTTGGGTAGCACAGGGAATGAGCAGTTCTTC. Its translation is CASSYLGSTGNEQFF.

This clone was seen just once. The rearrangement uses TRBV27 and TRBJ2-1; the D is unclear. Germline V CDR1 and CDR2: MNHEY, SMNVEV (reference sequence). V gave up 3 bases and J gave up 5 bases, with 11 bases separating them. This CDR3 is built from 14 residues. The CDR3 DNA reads TGTGCCAGCAGTTTTGGGCAAGCCGACAATGAGCAGTTCTTC. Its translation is CASSFGQADNEQFF.